The clone carrying this T cell receptor (beta chain) has just a few counts. Its antigen is not identified. Authors of the study amplified TCR beta CDR3 regions from RNA transcripts. The HTBI set primed first-round TCR CDR3 RT-PCR. Via MiXCR, TCRdb re-called the multiplex PCR reads, giving one row per CDR3 protein. This table has a few hundred thousand distinct CDR3 sequences, 15% to 20% appearing once. The data were taken from a study of T cells in Graves' hyperthyroidism and ophthalmopathy. Study-wide findings and caveats: Among thyroid clonotypes expanded above 0.001, most also appeared in blood.

With 0 bases removed from V and 5 bases from J, the gap between germline ends came to 11 bases. There are 15 residues in the CDR3. Germline CDR1 reads SGDLS; CDR2 reads YYNGEE. The chain recombines TRBV9 with TRBJ1-4, with no clear D. Material for sequencing was blood. The sequence came from a woman aged 25 to 39 with Graves' ophthalmopathy. The CDR3 DNA reads as TGTGCCAGCAGCGTAGCTGGAGGACTGAATGAAAAACTGTTTTTT. It specifies CASSVAGGLNEKLFF.